A single sample is the source of the 8 T cell receptor beta chains below, sequenced in a study of cytomegalovirus exposure and HLA in healthy donors. PCR used 60 Vbeta primers and 13 Jbeta primers. Method: immunoSEQ multiplex PCR; TCRdb's copy keeps in-frame clones and lacks some. The table includes about 81,000 clones, 77% detected once. Sequencing was carried out using PBMCs. The source is a man aged 50 or older in good health and CMV-seropositive.

The V call is TRBV7-3, the J call TRBJ2-3; 8 bases are shared with TRBD1. There are 15 residues in the CDR3. J gave up 7 bases and V 2 bases, and 8 bases lay outside the gene matches. Looked up from germline, CDR1 is SGHTA and CDR2 is FQGTGA. The CDR3 DNA sequence: TGTGCCAGCAGCTTAGACCGGGACAGGTTTAATACGCAGTATTTT. Amino acids: CASSLDRDRFNTQYF.

The CDR3 reads CASRDRVDTEAFF. The CDR3 DNA reads as TGTGCCAGCAGGGACAGGGTGGATACTGAAGCTTTCTTT. The V gene is TRBV7-3, the J gene TRBJ1-1, with 8 nucleotides matching TRBD1. Germline V gives CDR1 SGHTA, CDR2 FQGTGA. This CDR3 contains 13 residues. The ends lost 6 bases at V and 5 bases at J; junction bases unmatched: 5. Using reference TRBV7-3 and TRBJ1-1 for the parts outside the CDR3, the full variable domain is GAGVSQTPSNKVTEKGKYVELRCDPISGHTALYWYRQSLGQGPEFLIYFQGTGAADDSGLPNDRFFAVRPEGSVSTLKIQRTERGDSAVYLCASRDRVDTEAFFGQGTRLTVV.

This chain connects TRBV27 to TRBJ2-1; TRBD2 agrees at 11 bases. This CDR3 is 16 amino acids long. Trimming took 5 bases from V and 7 from J; bases not matched to a gene: 10. Germline V lookup: CDR1 MNHEY, CDR2 SMNVEV (reference sequence). CDR3 sequence: CASSPILAGVKNEQFF. The CDR3 DNA sequence: TGTGCCAGCAGTCCAATACTAGCGGGAGTCAAGAATGAGCAGTTCTTC.

The chain is built from TRBV6-1 and TRBJ2-7, with TRBD1 identical over 9 bases. The V and J ends lost 4 bases and 6 bases, in that order; junction bases with no gene match: 7. CDR1 and CDR2 (germline): MNHNS, SASEGT. The CDR3 runs 14 residues. CDR3 region: CASSARDRASEQYF. The CDR3, as DNA: TGTGCCAGCAGTGCCCGGGACAGGGCCTCCGAGCAGTACTTC.

The rearrangement uses TRBV18 and TRBJ2-3; 14 bases map to TRBD2. This CDR3 has 21 amino acids. Germline CDR1 reads KGHSH; CDR2 reads LQKENI. Trimming took 4 bases from V and 0 from J; bases not matched to a gene: 15. This CDR3 is CASSRTGTSGSDFFSTDTQYF. CDR3 sequence (DNA): TGTGCCAGCTCACGAACCGGGACTAGCGGGAGCGACTTTTTTAGCACAGATACGCAGTATTTT.

The chain uses TRBV4-1 and TRBJ1-2, with TRBD1 identical over 10 bases. Trimming took 6 bases from V and 4 from J; bases not matched to a gene: 11. This CDR3 is 16 amino acids long. In germline, CDR1 is MGHRA, CDR2 YSYEKL. The CDR3 DNA is TGCGCCAGCAGTAACATTCGGGACAGGGGTGTCTATGGCTACACCTTC. It codes for CASSNIRDRGVYGYTF.

The chain employs TRBV19 and TRBJ1-5, with TRBD1 matching 8 bases. From germline, CDR1 is LNHDA and CDR2 SQIVND (reference sequence). The CDR3 has 16 residues. V lost 4 bases, J lost 3 bases, and 8 bases stayed unmatched. The CDR3 nucleotides read TGTGCCAGTAGTACCTTGGACAGGGACCTCAATCAGCCCCAGCATTTT. Amino acids: CASSTLDRDLNQPQHF. Complete variable domain (other parts from reference TRBV19 and TRBJ1-5): DGGITQSPKYLFRKEGQNVTLSCEQNLNHDAMYWYRQDPGQGLRLIYYSQIVNDFQKGDIAEGYSVSREKKESFPLTVTSAQKNPTAFYLCASSTLDRDLNQPQHFGDGTRLSIL.

The CDR3 nucleotides read TGTGCCAGTAGTGCGGGGACCGCCGTTGGCAATCAGCCCCAGCATTTT. Its protein is CASSAGTAVGNQPQHF. The J gene is TRBJ1-5, the V gene TRBV19, with D possibly matching TRBD1 (5 bases). This CDR3 spans 16 amino acids. Trimming took off 5 bases at V and 2 bases at J, with 16 bases between the two ends. Germline CDR1 reads LNHDA; CDR2 reads SQIVND (reference sequence).